These T cell receptor beta chains were read from a single sample in a study of cytomegalovirus exposure and HLA in healthy donors. Sequencing was performed with immunoSEQ multiplex PCR; in TCRdb, only in-frame clones are kept and a portion is missing. Of nearly 95,000 clones listed, roughly 79% are singletons. Sequenced sample: PBMCs. The receptors stem from a woman between 40 and 55 years old in good health and CMV-seronegative. CDR3s include the opening cysteine and the closing phenylalanine or tryptophan. A D gene is named only where the DNA matches it firmly. Only part of the rows carry a size: once, few, many, or a class if the clone is expanded.

j_call clone_size v_call d_call cdr3_nt cdr3_aa
TRBJ2-3 - TRBV7-9 - TGTGCCAGCAGCTTAGAGCGCCTCACAGATACGCAGTATTTT CASSLERLTDTQYF
TRBJ1-6 - TRBV30 - TGTGCCTGGAGTGCAGGTTTGTACCTCCACTTT CAWSAGLYLHF
TRBJ1-2 - TRBV28 TRBD1 TGTGCCATCGAAATCGGACAGGGTGGCTACACCTTC CAIEIGQGGYTF
TRBJ1-1 - TRBV5-4 TRBD1 TGTGCCAGCAGCTTGGACCCCAGGGGGCGTGCTGAAGCTTTCTTT CASSLDPRGRAEAFF
TRBJ1-2 - TRBV4-3 - TGCGCCAGCAGCCAAGAGGGTTTGGGAGACAGGCCTTCCTATGGCTACACCTTC CASSQEGLGDRPSYGYTF
TRBJ2-5 - TRBV2 TRBD2 TGTGCCATACCCCGCGCAGCGGGGGAGACCCAGTACTTC CAIPRAAGETQYF
TRBJ2-6 once TRBV19 - TGTGCCTCGGGAGTTGGCTCTGGGGCCAACGTCCTGACTTTC CASGVGSGANVLTF
TRBJ2-7 - TRBV18 - TGTGCCAGCTCCGGACTCTACGAGCAGTACTTC CASSGLYEQYF
TRBJ1-6 - TRBV30 - TGTGCCTGGAGTGTTAGCTCCTATAATTCACCCCTCAACTTT CAWSVSSYNSPLNF
TRBJ1-1 - TRBV5-1 - TGCGCCAGCAGCTTGACTGGGGGCGGAGAGGCTTTCTTT CASSLTGGGEAFF
TRBJ1-5 - TRBV19 - TGTGCCAGTAGTATCTCGACAGGAGGACAGCCCCAGCATTTT CASSISTGGQPQHF
TRBJ1-3 once TRBV6-5 - TGTGCCAGCAGTTTGGTTTTGGGGGCTGGCGGAAACACCATATATTTT CASSLVLGAGGNTIYF
TRBJ1-2 - TRBV6-5 - TGTGCCAGCAGTTACATTAAGGAGGGAGGCTATGGCTACACCTTC CASSYIKEGGYGYTF
TRBJ2-1 - TRBV14 TRBD1 TGTGCCAGCAGCTTGGGCTTGACAGGGGGAACTGAGCAGTTCTTC CASSLGLTGGTEQFF
TRBJ2-7 - TRBV6-1 - TGTGCCAGCAGTGCGTACAGCCACTACGAGCAGTACTTC CASSAYSHYEQYF
TRBJ1-1 - TRBV7-3 - TGTGCCAGCAGCGTTACGGGGAACACTGAAGCTTTCTTT CASSVTGNTEAFF
TRBJ2-7 - TRBV4-1 - TGCGCCAGCAGCCAAGAAGGGACAGCGGGCCCCTACGAGCAGTACTTC CASSQEGTAGPYEQYF
TRBJ1-5 - TRBV28 TRBD1 TGTGCCAGCAAATCGGGGACAGGGGGCGGGCAGCCCCAGCATTTT CASKSGTGGGQPQHF
TRBJ2-1 - TRBV9 - TGTGCCAGCAGCGGGGGGGATGGGTCCTACAATGAGCAGTTCTTC CASSGGDGSYNEQFF
TRBJ1-1 - TRBV5-1 - TGCGCCAGCACCTGGGGGGGTCTGCAGACTGAAGCTTTCTTT CASTWGGLQTEAFF
TRBJ1-1 - TRBV30 - TGTGCCTGGAGGAACGAGGGAGAAGCTTTCTTT CAWRNEGEAFF
TRBJ2-7 - TRBV27 - TGTGCCAGCAGTGCCGGGACAAGACCCTACGAGCAGTACTTC CASSAGTRPYEQYF
TRBJ2-7 - TRBV19 - TGTGCCAGTATAGGTGCGGGGCGTTTCGACGAGCAGTACTTC CASIGAGRFDEQYF
TRBJ2-1 - TRBV7-3 - TGTGCCAGCAGCCAAATGGGCCCGTACAATGAGCAGTTCTTC CASSQMGPYNEQFF
TRBJ2-1 - TRBV15 - TGTGCCACCAGCGCCGCATACAGCTCCTACAATGAGCAGTTCTTC CATSAAYSSYNEQFF
TRBJ1-2 - TRBV7-9 - TGTGCCAGCAGCACCGGGGACACCTTTGTTTCTAACTATGGCTACACCTTC CASSTGDTFVSNYGYTF
TRBJ2-1 - TRBV11-2 TRBD1 TGTGCCAGCAGCATTGGGACAGGGGGAATTGGTGAGCAGTTCTTC CASSIGTGGIGEQFF
TRBJ2-7 - TRBV5-1 - TGCGCCAGCAGCTTAGGCGGCCCCTACGAGCAGTACTTC CASSLGGPYEQYF
TRBJ1-5 - TRBV2 TRBD1 TGTGCCAGCAGTGAAAGGGCCTCCAGGGGGGGCAATCAGCCCCAGCATTTT CASSERASRGGNQPQHF
TRBJ2-3 - TRBV7-2 - TGTGCCAGCAGCTTACCCGACAGGCCCGCTACGCAGTATTTT CASSLPDRPATQYF
TRBJ2-5 - TRBV9 TRBD2 TGTGCCAGCAGCGTAGCTGCGACTAGCGGGGGCCAAGAGACCCAGTACTTC CASSVAATSGGQETQYF
TRBJ2-3 - TRBV5-1 TRBD2 TGCGCCAGCAGCGGAGGACTAGCGGGGGGGCTTTCCTCCCCAGATACGCAGTATTTT CASSGGLAGGLSSPDTQYF
TRBJ1-3 - TRBV7-8 TRBD1 TGTGCCAGCAGCCAGGGGGACACTCCTGGAAACACCATATATTTT CASSQGDTPGNTIYF
TRBJ1-2 once TRBV5-6 TRBD1 TGTGCCAGCAGCTCGCTGGACAGGTATGGCTACACCTTC CASSSLDRYGYTF
TRBJ1-1 few TRBV4-3 TRBD1 TGCGCCAGCAGCCAGTCCGGGACAGGGAACACTGAAGCTTTCTTT CASSQSGTGNTEAFF
TRBJ2-7 - TRBV25-1 - TGTGCCAGCAGTGAAATTTCGAGGCAGTACTTC CASSEISRQYF
TRBJ2-5 - TRBV5-1 - TGCGCCAGCAGCTTTGACGGGATGCGGCAAGAGACCCAGTACTTC CASSFDGMRQETQYF
TRBJ2-5 - TRBV7-8 TRBD1 TGTGCCAGCAGCGACCGACAGGGTGCGCTCCAAGAGACCCAGTACTTC CASSDRQGALQETQYF
TRBJ2-2 - TRBV5-1 TRBD1 TGCGCCAGCAGCTTGTTCGGGACAGGGCTCTTCACCGGGGAGCTGTTTTTT CASSLFGTGLFTGELFF
TRBJ2-5 - TRBV7-9 - TGTGCCACTACTCGGGGGGAGACCCAGTACTTC CATTRGETQYF
TRBJ1-1 few TRBV7-2 - TGTGCCAGCAGCTTAAGGGGTAACACTGAAGCTTTCTTT CASSLRGNTEAFF
TRBJ1-1 - TRBV5-1 - TGCGCCAGCAGCTTGGTAGGCAGGGCAGCGAACACTGAAGCTTTCTTT CASSLVGRAANTEAFF
TRBJ1-2 - TRBV9 - TGTGCCAGCAGCGTCCAGGCAGCTAACTATGGCTACACCTTC CASSVQAANYGYTF
TRBJ2-7 - TRBV28 - TGTGCCAGCCGCGGGGACGGCTCCTACGAGCAGTACTTC CASRGDGSYEQYF
TRBJ2-7 - TRBV5-1 - TGCGCCAGCAGCTTGGGTGGGGCGACCTACGAGCAGTACTTC CASSLGGATYEQYF
TRBJ1-1 - TRBV7-6 - TGTGCCAGCAGCTCGCAGGAGAACACTGAAGCTTTCTTT CASSSQENTEAFF
TRBJ2-3 once TRBV27 - TGTGCCAGCAGCTTTGCAGGGGGCACAGATACGCAGTATTTT CASSFAGGTDTQYF
TRBJ2-3 - TRBV18 - TGTGCCAGCTCACCACTGTCAGGGGAAGGTACAGATACGCAGTATTTT CASSPLSGEGTDTQYF
TRBJ2-7 - TRBV7-6 TRBD1 TGTGCCAGCAGAGGGACAGGGCTCGAGCAGTACTTC CASRGTGLEQYF
TRBJ2-7 few TRBV7-2 - TGTGCCAGCAGCTTAGGGCAGTACGAGCAGTACTTC CASSLGQYEQYF
TRBJ1-5 - TRBV19 - TGTGCCAGTAGTCCGAAGGGGGGGGCTTTTGGCAATCAGCCCCAGCATTTT CASSPKGGAFGNQPQHF
TRBJ2-1 - TRBV4-3 - TGCGCCAGCAGCCAAGAGGCAGGAAATCCCCTCAATGAGCAGTTCTTC CASSQEAGNPLNEQFF
TRBJ1-1 - TRBV10-3 - TGTGCCATCAGTGGGGAGACAGGGAACACTGAAGCTTTCTTT CAISGETGNTEAFF
TRBJ1-3 - TRBV28 - TGTGCCAGCAGCCTATCGTTCGCGGTCGGATCTGGAAACACCATATATTTT CASSLSFAVGSGNTIYF
TRBJ2-3 - TRBV25-1 TRBD2 TGTGCCAGCAGCGACGGACTAGAAACAGATACGCAGTATTTT CASSDGLETDTQYF
TRBJ1-6 - TRBV19 - TGTGCCAGTAGTCTGGGACTTGGGGATTCACCCCTCCACTTT CASSLGLGDSPLHF
TRBJ2-1 - TRBV2 - TGTGCCAGCAGTGAAATTCGCCAGGGTCGTGAGCAGTTCTTC CASSEIRQGREQFF
TRBJ2-3 - TRBV7-2 TRBD2 TGTGCCAGCAGCTTAGTAGCGGGGGGTGAAGATACGCAGTATTTT CASSLVAGGEDTQYF
TRBJ2-2 few TRBV6-5 TRBD2 TGTGCCAGCAGGGCCGGGACTAGCGGGACCGGGGAGCTGTTTTTT CASRAGTSGTGELFF